The 19 T cell receptor beta chains below were found in one sample sequenced in a study of blood T cell repertoires in COVID-19. The assay was immunoSEQ multiplex PCR, and TCRdb's table has in-frame clones only and misses some. This table has under 300,000 clones, roughly 90% appearing once. Sequencing input: peripheral blood. These receptors came from a woman between 25 and 40 years old with acute or convalescent COVID-19.

The chain employs TRBV6-1 and TRBJ2-3; 9 nucleotides align to TRBD2. The CDR3 consists of 13 residues. The ends lost 3 bases at V and 14 bases at J; junction bases unmatched: 9. CDR1 MNHNS and CDR2 SASEGT come from the germline V gene. The CDR3 loop reads CASSELLAGGLYF. Here the CDR3 DNA reads TGTGCCAGCAGTGAGCTTCTCGCGGGAGGGCTGTATTTT.

V usage is TRBV9 and J usage is TRBJ2-1, with D maybe TRBD2 (6 bases). The germline V gene encodes CDR1 SGDLS and CDR2 YYNGEE. The CDR3 is made up of 16 amino acids. V shed 2 bases and J shed 0 bases, with 12 bases lying between them. CDR3 sequence: CASSVDGTGSYNEQFF. CDR3 coding DNA: TGTGCCAGCAGCGTGGACGGGACTGGCTCCTACAATGAGCAGTTCTTC. Full variable domain (outside the CDR3, taken from reference TRBV9 and TRBJ2-1): DSGVTQTPKHLITATGQRVTLRCSPRSGDLSVYWYQQSLDQGLQFLIQYYNGEERAKGNILERFSAQQFPDLHSELNLSSLELGDSALYFCASSVDGTGSYNEQFFGPGTRLTVL.

V and J are TRBV29-1 and TRBJ2-1; 14 positions agree with TRBD2. Germline V lookup: CDR1 SQVTM, CDR2 ANQGSEA. J was trimmed by 9 bases and V by 7 bases; bases with no gene match: 8. This CDR3 comprises 14 residues. This CDR3 reads CSATSGRAAGEQFF. CDR3 nucleotide sequence: TGCAGCGCGACTAGCGGGAGGGCCGCCGGTGAGCAGTTCTTC.

J is TRBJ1-3 and V is TRBV19; a possible D gene is TRBD1 (5 bases). Per the germline V gene, CDR1 is LNHDA and CDR2 is SQIVND (reference sequence). Between the trimmed V and J ends, which lost 6 bases and 6 bases, there was a span of 12 bases. The CDR3 loop spans 13 amino acids. This CDR3 is CASRQGIVNTIYF. In DNA, the CDR3 is TGTGCCAGTAGGCAGGGTATTGTAAACACCATATATTTT.

V is TRBV9 and J is TRBJ1-2, with TRBD1 matching 7 bases. V lost 3 bases, J lost 6 bases, and 11 bases stayed unmatched. Germline CDR1 SGDLS, CDR2 YYNGEE. The CDR3 covers 15 residues. The CDR3 sequence: CASSARQGEVDGYTF. CDR3 DNA: TGTGCCAGCAGCGCAAGACAGGGAGAGGTGGATGGCTACACCTTC.

The rearrangement links TRBV5-8 to TRBJ2-4, with D tentatively TRBD2 (5 bases). In germline, CDR1 is SGHTS, CDR2 YDEGEE. V shed 4 bases and J shed 0 bases, with 14 bases lying between them. The CDR3 length is 16 residues. CDR3 DNA: TGTGCCAGCAGCCCAACTAGAAGGATAGCCAAAAACATTCAGTACTTC. Amino acid sequence: CASSPTRRIAKNIQYF.

This clone was observed a few times. The V and J genes are TRBV18 and TRBJ1-5, with D tentatively TRBD1 (5 bases). V shed 8 bases and J shed 0 bases, with 11 bases lying between them. CDR1 and CDR2 (germline): KGHSH, LQKENI. The CDR3 is 14 amino acids. The CDR3 DNA is TGTGCCAGCACGGGGGGGAATAGCAATCAGCCCCAGCATTTT. Translation: CASTGGNSNQPQHF.

The chain has TRBV19 and TRBJ2-3, with 10 positions matching TRBD1. The J segment lost 3 bases and the V segment lost 1 base, leaving 1 base of the junction unmatched. The CDR3 sequence is 15 residues long. Germline V gene sequence: CDR1 LNHDA, CDR2 SQIVND (reference sequence). CDR3 nucleotides: TGTGCCAGTAGTATAGGACAGGGGGCTACAGATACGCAGTATTTT. Translated: CASSIGQGATDTQYF.

The rearrangement links TRBV7-2 to TRBJ2-7; possibly TRBD1 for D (5 bases). The ends were cut back, 0 bases at V and 3 bases at J, with 9 bases in the middle. Germline CDR1 is SGHTA and CDR2 is FQGNSA. The CDR3 covers 14 residues. As DNA, the CDR3 is TGTGCCAGCAGCTTAGCGCAGGGCCACTACGAGCAGTACTTC. It is translated as CASSLAQGHYEQYF.

The chain employs TRBV29-1 and TRBJ2-5; TRBD1 agrees at 11 bases. The CDR3 runs to 13 residues. In germline, CDR1 is SQVTM, CDR2 ANQGSEA. Trimming at V came to 6 bases and at J to 1 base, leaving 1 base not matched to a gene. DNA of the CDR3: TGCAGCGTAGGGACAGGGGGCCAAGAGACCCAGTACTTC. This gives the protein CSVGTGGQETQYF.

The chain carries TRBV30 and TRBJ1-2; no clear D. Germline lookup yields CDR1 GTSNPN and CDR2 SVGIG (reference sequence). Trimming stripped 3 bases from V and 5 bases from J, with 10 bases between. CDR3 size: 12 residues. For the CDR3, the DNA is TGTGCCTGGAGCGCCGGGTTATATGGCTACACCTTC. Protein sequence: CAWSAGLYGYTF. Full variable domain (outside the CDR3, taken from reference TRBV30 and TRBJ1-2): SQTIHQWPATLVQPVGSPLSLECTVEGTSNPNLYWYRQAAGRGLQLLFYSVGIGQISSEVPQNLSASRPQDRQFILSSKKLLLSDSGFYLCAWSAGLYGYTFGSGTRLTVV.

The V gene is TRBV27, the J gene TRBJ2-7; 9 nucleotides align to TRBD1. This CDR3 has 15 residues. V lost 4 bases to trimming and J lost 2 bases; unmatched junction nucleotides: 6. Germline CDR1 MNHEY, CDR2 SMNVEV (reference sequence). CDR3 coding DNA: TGTGCCAGCAGTTCCTTCGACAGGGGGACCTACGAGCAGTACTTC. Its protein is CASSSFDRGTYEQYF.

The rearrangement uses TRBV20-1 and TRBJ2-5; D is unclear. The CDR3 contains 13 residues. Trimming took 3 bases from V and 0 from J, leaving 8 bases between them. CDR1 and CDR2 (germline): DFQATT, SNEGSKA (reference sequence). CDR3 residues: CSASLGNQETQYF. Here the CDR3 DNA reads TGCAGTGCTAGTTTGGGCAACCAAGAGACCCAGTACTTC.

The chain has TRBV7-9 and TRBJ1-1, with unresolved D. Trimming took 5 bases from V and 3 from J, leaving 19 bases between them. Germline V CDR1 and CDR2: SEHNR, FQNEAQ (reference sequence). The CDR3 sequence is 16 residues long. CDR3 amino acids: CASSPQIGGVHTEAFF. The CDR3 DNA is TGTGCCAGCAGCCCCCAAATCGGAGGAGTTCACACTGAAGCTTTCTTT.

The genes are TRBV13 and TRBJ2-7; TRBD1 agrees at 7 bases. The CDR3 loop spans 15 amino acids. V shed 2 bases and J 5 bases; nucleotides not matched to a gene: 9. Germline values: CDR1 PRHDT, CDR2 FYEKMQ (reference sequence). The CDR3 sequence: CASSLSGRGFHEQYF. DNA of the CDR3: TGTGCCAGCAGCTTATCCGGCAGGGGGTTTCACGAGCAGTACTTC.

This clone was detected only once. This rearrangement joins TRBV7-2 to TRBJ2-3, with D unresolved. V lost 1 base to trimming and J lost 4 bases, with 9 bases between them. The CDR3 consists of 14 residues. Germline V lookup: CDR1 SGHTA, CDR2 FQGNSA. This CDR3 reads CASSLGFRSDTQYF. The CDR3 DNA reads TGTGCCAGCAGCTTAGGGTTCCGGTCAGATACGCAGTATTTT. Full variable domain (missing parts from reference TRBV7-2 and TRBJ2-3): GAGVSQSPSNKVTEKGKDVELRCDPISGHTALYWYRQSLGQGLEFLIYFQGNSAPDKSGLPSDRFSAERTGGSVSTLTIQRTQQEDSAVYLCASSLGFRSDTQYFGPGTRLTVL.

This clone was counted a single time. The chain has TRBV7-2 and TRBJ1-3; the D gene is possibly TRBD1 (5 bases). This CDR3 has 16 amino acids. Looked up from germline, CDR1 is SGHTA and CDR2 is FQGNSA. Trimming shortened V by 5 bases and J by 0 bases, and 14 bases separated the two germline ends. This CDR3 is CASSPRTHRSGNTIYF. In DNA form, the CDR3 reads TGTGCCAGCAGCCCAAGGACACACCGCTCTGGAAACACCATATATTTT.

A single count supports this clone. This rearrangement joins TRBV3-1 (or the pseudogene TRBV3-2) to TRBJ1-4; maybe TRBD1 (6 bases). Per germline, CDR1 LGHDT and CDR2 YNNKEL (reference sequence). The ends were cut back, 2 bases at V and 5 bases at J, with 9 bases in the middle. This CDR3 is built from 14 residues. CDR3 region: CASSQIRGNEKLFF. In DNA form, the CDR3 reads TGTGCCAGCAGCCAAATAAGGGGGAATGAAAAACTGTTTTTT.

This chain uses TRBV5-1 with TRBJ1-2, with 10 bases fitting TRBD1. Germline CDR1 reads SGHRS; CDR2 reads YFSETQ. CDR3 length: 14 residues. J was trimmed by 6 bases and V by 4 bases; bases with no gene match: 6. The CDR3 reads CASSPSGTGDGYTF. The CDR3 DNA reads TGCGCCAGCAGCCCCTCCGGGACAGGGGATGGCTACACCTTC.